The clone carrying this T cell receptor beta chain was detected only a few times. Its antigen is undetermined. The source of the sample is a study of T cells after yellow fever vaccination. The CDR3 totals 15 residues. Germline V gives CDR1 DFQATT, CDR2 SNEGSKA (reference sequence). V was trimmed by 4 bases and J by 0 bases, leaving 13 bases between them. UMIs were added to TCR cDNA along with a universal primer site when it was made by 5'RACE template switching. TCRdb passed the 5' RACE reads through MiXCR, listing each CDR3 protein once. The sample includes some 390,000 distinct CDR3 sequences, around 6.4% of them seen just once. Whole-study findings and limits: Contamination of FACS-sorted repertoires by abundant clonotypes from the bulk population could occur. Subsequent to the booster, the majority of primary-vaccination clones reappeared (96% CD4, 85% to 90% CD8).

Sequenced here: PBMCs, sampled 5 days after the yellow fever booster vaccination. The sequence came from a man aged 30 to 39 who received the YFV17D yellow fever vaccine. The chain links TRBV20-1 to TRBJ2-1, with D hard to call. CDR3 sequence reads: CSATDKASSYNEQFF. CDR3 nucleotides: TGCAGTGCTACCGATAAGGCTAGCTCCTACAATGAGCAGTTCTTC.